The 3 T cell receptor beta chains below all came from one sample that was sequenced in a study of T cell changes during pregnancy in multiple sclerosis. TCRdb's table, derived via immunoSEQ multiplex PCR, lists solely in-frame clones and lacks some. This sample has over 50,000 clones, with about 86% found just once. The sequencing sample was made of peripheral blood from another person, used as feeder cells. Receptors were obtained from a human donor whose cells served as feeder cells for cultures in a pregnancy study.

The chain employs TRBV19 and TRBJ2-1, with 7 bases aligning to TRBD1. Germline CDR1 LNHDA, CDR2 SQIVND (reference sequence). The V gene end was trimmed by 5 bases and the J gene end by 5 bases; junction bases not matched to a gene: 9. The CDR3 is made up of 15 amino acids. DNA of the CDR3: TGTGCCAGTAGTCCCGGGACAGCTCCAGACAATGAGCAGTTCTTC. Amino acid sequence: CASSPGTAPDNEQFF.

V gene TRBV27 combines with J gene TRBJ2-3, with a weak D call TRBD2 (6 bases). Trimming took off 7 bases at V and 0 bases at J, with 14 bases between the two ends. There are 15 residues in the CDR3. Germline V CDR1 and CDR2: MNHEY, SMNVEV (reference sequence). CDR3: CASKRRGTSTDTQYF. CDR3 nucleotide sequence: TGTGCCAGCAAAAGGCGGGGCACTAGCACAGATACGCAGTATTTT.

The chain carries TRBV7-2 and TRBJ2-1, with D perhaps assigned TRBD1 or TRBD2 (6 bases each). The germline gives CDR1 SGHTA, CDR2 FQGNSA. The CDR3 loop spans 13 amino acids. Trimming stripped 3 bases from V and 7 bases from J, with 10 bases between. The CDR3 reads CASSFLGGNEQFF. CDR3 coding DNA: TGTGCCAGCAGCTTCTTAGGGGGGAATGAGCAGTTCTTC.